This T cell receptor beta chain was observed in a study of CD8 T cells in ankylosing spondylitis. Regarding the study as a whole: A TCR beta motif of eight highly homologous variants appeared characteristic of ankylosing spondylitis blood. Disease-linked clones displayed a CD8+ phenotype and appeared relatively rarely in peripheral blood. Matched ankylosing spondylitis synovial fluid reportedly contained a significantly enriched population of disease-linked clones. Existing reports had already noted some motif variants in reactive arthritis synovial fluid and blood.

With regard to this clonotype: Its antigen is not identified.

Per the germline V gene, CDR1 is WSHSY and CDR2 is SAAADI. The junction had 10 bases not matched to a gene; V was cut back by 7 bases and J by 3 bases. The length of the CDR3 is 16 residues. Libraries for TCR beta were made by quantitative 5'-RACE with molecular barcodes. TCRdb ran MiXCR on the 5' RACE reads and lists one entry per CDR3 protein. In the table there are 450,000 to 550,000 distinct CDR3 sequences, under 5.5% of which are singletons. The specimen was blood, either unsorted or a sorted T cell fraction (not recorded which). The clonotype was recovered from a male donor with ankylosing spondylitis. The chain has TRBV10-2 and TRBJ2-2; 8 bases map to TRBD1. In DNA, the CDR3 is TGCGCCAGCATTCCCGAGACAGGGGAACACACCGGGGAGCTGTTTTTT. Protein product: CASIPETGEHTGELFF.